The clone carrying this TCR beta chain was found once. CDR1 SGHVS and CDR2 FQNEAQ come from the germline V gene. This CDR3 comprises 15 residues. The V and J ends lost 5 bases and 2 bases, in that order; junction bases with no gene match: 8. This sample stems from a study of cytomegalovirus exposure and HLA in healthy donors. The PCR was carried out with 60 Vbeta primers and 13 Jbeta primers. TCRdb's table, derived via immunoSEQ multiplex PCR, lists solely in-frame clones and lacks some. The sample holds 160,000 or so clones, less than 90% seen once. This clonotype originated in a man in his fifties in good health and CMV-seropositive. The sequenced sample consisted of PBMCs. The J gene is TRBJ2-7, the V gene TRBV7-8; 8 positions match TRBD1. CDR3 amino acids: CASSPPGQGAYEQYF. CDR3 DNA sequence: TGTGCCAGCAGCCCCCCCGGACAGGGCGCCTACGAGCAGTACTTC.